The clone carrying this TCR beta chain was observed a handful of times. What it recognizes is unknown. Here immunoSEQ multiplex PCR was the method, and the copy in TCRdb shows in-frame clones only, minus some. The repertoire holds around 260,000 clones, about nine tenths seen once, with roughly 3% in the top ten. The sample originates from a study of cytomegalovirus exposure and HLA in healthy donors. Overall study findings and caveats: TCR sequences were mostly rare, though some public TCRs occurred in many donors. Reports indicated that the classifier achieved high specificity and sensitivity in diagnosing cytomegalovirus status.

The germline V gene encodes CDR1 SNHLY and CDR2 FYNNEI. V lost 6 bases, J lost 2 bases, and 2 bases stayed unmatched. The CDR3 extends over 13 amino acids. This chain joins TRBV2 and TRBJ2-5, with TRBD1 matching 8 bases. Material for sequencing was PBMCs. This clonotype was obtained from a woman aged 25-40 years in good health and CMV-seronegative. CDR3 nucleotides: TGTGCCAGCAGCCGGGACAGGCAAGAGACCCAGTACTTC. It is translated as CASSRDRQETQYF.